Ten or more counts support the clone carrying this TCR beta chain. What it recognizes is unknown. The sample originates from a study of T cells after yellow fever vaccination. Turning to the study itself: The SMART-Seq v4 Ultra Low Input method served to prepare the low-cell-number fractions.

Germline loops: CDR1 SGHTA, CDR2 FQGNSA. V was shortened by 5 bases and J by 6 bases, with 8 bases between the two germline ends. The length of the CDR3 is 12 residues. Generation of TCR cDNA used 5'RACE template switching (which added a universal primer site and UMIs). TCRdb redid the calling of the 5' RACE reads with MiXCR, one entry per CDR3 protein. The table includes tens of thousands of distinct CDR3 sequences, 5% to 6.5% detected once. Study results and limitations: Boosting was followed by the reappearance of most primary-vaccination clones (approximately 95% CD4, around 90% CD8). Only a minor proportion of clonotypes was detected across both CD4 and CD8 compartments.

The sequences come from CD4+ T cells sorted from PBMCs, collected around 15 days after the first yellow fever vaccination. The V and J genes are TRBV7-2 and TRBJ1-5; D is undetermined. This clonotype was obtained from a man between 18 and 35 years old who received the YFV17D yellow fever vaccine. Written as DNA, the CDR3 is TGTGCCAGCAGCGCCTATACTCAGCCCCAGCATTTT. It specifies CASSAYTQPQHF.